The clone carrying this TCR beta chain was seen only a few times. Its antigen is currently unknown. The data originate from a study of T cells in Graves' hyperthyroidism and ophthalmopathy. About the research overall: At initial diagnosis, before any treatment had begun, peripheral blood was obtained.

Germline values: CDR1 SGHRS, CDR2 YFSETQ. V shed 0 bases and J 4 bases; nucleotides not matched to a gene: 5. The length of the CDR3 is 16 residues. The definition of stable Graves' hyperthyroidism was no ophthalmopathy progression within 18 months. The study based diagnoses on clinical symptoms, serum thyroxine and TRAb, thyroid ultrasound and orbital computed tomography. Overall study findings and caveats: Researchers found most expanded thyroid clonotypes above 0.001 in blood as well.

Template material for amplifying TCR beta CDR3 regions consisted of RNA transcripts. First-round RT-PCR targeting the TCR CDR3 was performed with the HTBI primer set. TCRdb re-called the multiplex PCR reads with MiXCR, one entry per CDR3 protein. The sample holds 600,000 to 800,000 distinct CDR3 sequences; just over 35% are singletons and the top ten take around 30%. The source of this sequence is a woman aged 40 to 55 with Graves' hyperthyroidism. Input material: blood. The chain joins TRBV5-1 to TRBJ2-7, with 12 bases fitting TRBD1. CDR3 amino acids: CASSLAWDRGLYEQYF. Written as DNA, the CDR3 is TGCGCCAGCAGCTTGGCCTGGGACAGGGGGCTGTACGAGCAGTACTTC.